This TCR beta chain was identified during a study of regulatory T cells in long-lasting Graves disease. Study results and caveats: Among the persistent patients, 2,500 to 3,000 public clonotypes were shared, more than the 966 shared among new patients. With persistent disease, TRBV28, TRBJ1-2 and TRBJ2-5 were the favored segments. Persistent Graves' patients showed reduced TCR diversity versus newly diagnosed patients.

Stated time point: persistent/refractory GD, antithyroid drugs over 5 years with positive TRAb. PBMC-derived RNA was used for the TCR library. There are many counts of this clonotype. What it binds is unknown. Building of the TCR beta libraries involved iRepertoire HTBI primers and Arm-PCR of CDR3 regions. MiXCR, run by TCRdb on the multiplex PCR reads, gives a single entry per CDR3 protein. This sample has a few hundred thousand distinct CDR3 sequences, with roughly a fifth found just once. The germline V gene encodes CDR1 PRHDT and CDR2 FYEKMQ (reference sequence). The CDR3 is made up of 15 amino acids. V trimming: 4 bases; J trimming: 1 base; junction bases outside the gene matches: 6.

The chain uses TRBV13 and TRBJ1-2; 7 bases agree with TRBD1. The sequence came from a female donor with Graves disease. Sample: peripheral blood mononuclear cells (PBMCs), taken when the disease was refractory, from a patient treated with antithyroid drugs. The CDR3 DNA reads TGTGCCAGCAGCTCCCCGGGACAGCTTAACTATGGCTACACCTTC. Translating it yields CASSSPGQLNYGYTF. The full variable domain, with the rest looked up from reference TRBV13 and TRBJ1-2, is AAGVIQSPRHLIKEKRETATLKCYPIPRHDTVYWYQQGPGQDPQFLISFYEKMQSDKGSIPDRFSAQQFSDYHSELNMSSLELGDSALYFCASSSPGQLNYGYTFGSGTRLTVV.